One and the same sample provided the 6 T cell receptor beta chains below, sequenced in a study of response to subunit inactivated influenza vaccine. A single record per CDR3 protein comes from TCRdb applying MiXCR to the RT-PCR reads. The profile shows some 150,000 distinct CDR3 sequences, approximately 12% of them singletons. The same specimen was also included in a second study, on T cells expressing NK-cell markers. From that report: cDNA encoding TCR beta was synthesized via 5'RACE template switching incorporating UMIs.

This specimen was CD8+ T cells sorted from PBMCs, taken 11 to 12 days after vaccination. The receptors here all came from a man aged 45-65 years who received an inactivated influenza vaccine.

This clonotype has a count of ten or more. V is TRBV6-5 and J is TRBJ2-2; no reliable D call. Germline values: CDR1 MNHEY, CDR2 SVGAGI. V lost 0 bases and J lost 5, with 19 bases in between. The CDR3 consists of 18 residues. The chain's CDR3 is CASSYSSRHLDLTGELFF. The CDR3 DNA follows: TGTGCCAGCAGTTACTCGTCAAGGCACCTTGACCTAACCGGGGAGCTGTTTTTT.

This clonotype was counted a few times. The CDR3 region is CASSLGQSGPIGYTF. The DNA for the CDR3 is TGTGCCAGCAGCCTCGGACAGTCGGGACCTATTGGCTACACCTTC. V usage is TRBV4-2 and J usage is TRBJ1-2; tentative D call: TRBD1 (6 bases). The V end lost 4 bases, the J end lost 7 bases, and 19 bases lay between the germline ends. The CDR3 covers 15 residues. The germline V gene encodes CDR1 LGHNA and CDR2 YNFKEQ.

The CDR3 DNA reads as TGTGCCAGCAGCTTAGAAGAGCTTTATCGGGGTCCCCTGAACACTGAAGCTTTCTTT. Its translation: CASSLEELYRGPLNTEAFF. The chain carries TRBV11-1 and TRBJ1-1; no firm D call. The V end was cut by 1 base, the J end by 0 bases, with 21 bases between. The germline CDR1 and CDR2 sequences are SGHAT and FQDESV (reference sequence). This CDR3 is 19 amino acids long.

In its sample, this clonotype was seen a few times. The rearrangement joins TRBV4-3 to TRBJ1-5, with D tentatively TRBD1 (6 bases). V was cut by 2 bases and J by 3 bases, with 8 bases left in between. The CDR3 runs 14 residues. CDR1 and CDR2 from the germline V gene are LGHNA and YSLEER. CDR3 sequence: CASSQTGYNQPQHF. DNA for the CDR3: TGCGCCAGCAGCCAAACAGGGTACAATCAGCCCCAGCATTTT.

The CDR3 reads CASSPRLAGGPRAETQYF. The CDR3 DNA is TGTGCCAGCAGCCCTCGACTAGCGGGAGGGCCAAGGGCTGAGACCCAGTACTTC. V is TRBV11-1 and J is TRBJ2-5, with 14 positions matching TRBD2. The CDR3 has 18 residues. Per the germline V gene, CDR1 is SGHAT and CDR2 is FQDESV (reference sequence). V was pared by 5 bases and J by 5 bases, with 13 bases of the junction left unmatched.

This chain joins TRBV11-2 and TRBJ2-3; D ambiguous. Germline V gene lookup returns CDR1 SGHAT and CDR2 FQNNGV. CDR3 size: 20 residues. Between the trimmed V and J ends, which lost 5 bases and 0 bases, there was a span of 27 bases. CDR3 residues: CASSPARLQLIPLSTDTQYF. CDR3 coding DNA: TGTGCCAGCAGCCCAGCTCGACTCCAATTGATACCCCTAAGCACAGATACGCAGTATTTT.